A single TCR beta chain is shown here with its context. The entry originates in a study of blood T cell repertoires in COVID-19. Across the study: PBMCs, B-cell-depleted T cells, or T cells provided the cDNA or gDNA that made up the material.

Germline V lookup: CDR1 SGHAT, CDR2 FQNNGV. CDR3 length: 15 amino acids. The V and J ends lost 5 bases and 0 bases, in that order; junction bases with no gene match: 7. Methods used by the authors: How many nucleated cells were present was estimated from reference gene primer amplification. Libraries were prepared by immunoSEQ multiplex PCR; TCRdb keeps only in-frame clonotypes and omits some of them. V and J calls and clone size are those listed in that table; D and trimming were worked out from the DNA. The sample holds about 89,000 clones, approximately 80% seen once. The clonotype originates from a human donor in a cohort sampled during active COVID-19. The genes are TRBV11-2 and TRBJ2-7, with 7 bases matching TRBD2. Material: peripheral blood. This CDR3 is CASSLTSVSSYEQYF. The DNA of the CDR3 is TGTGCCAGCAGCCTCACTAGCGTTAGCTCCTACGAGCAGTACTTC.